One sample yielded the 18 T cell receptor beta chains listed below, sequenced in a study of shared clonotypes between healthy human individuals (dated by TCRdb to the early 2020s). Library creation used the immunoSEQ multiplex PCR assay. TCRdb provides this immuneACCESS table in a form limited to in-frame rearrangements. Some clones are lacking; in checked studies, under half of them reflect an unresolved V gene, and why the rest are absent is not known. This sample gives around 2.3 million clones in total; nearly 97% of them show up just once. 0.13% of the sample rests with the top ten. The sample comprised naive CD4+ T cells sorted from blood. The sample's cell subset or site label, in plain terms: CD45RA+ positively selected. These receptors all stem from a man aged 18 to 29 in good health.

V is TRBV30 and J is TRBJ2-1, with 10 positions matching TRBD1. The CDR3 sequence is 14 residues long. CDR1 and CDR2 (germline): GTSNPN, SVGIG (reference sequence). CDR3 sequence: CAQDRGLSYNEQFF. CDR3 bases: TGTGCGCAGGACAGGGGGTTATCCTACAATGAGCAGTTCTTC.

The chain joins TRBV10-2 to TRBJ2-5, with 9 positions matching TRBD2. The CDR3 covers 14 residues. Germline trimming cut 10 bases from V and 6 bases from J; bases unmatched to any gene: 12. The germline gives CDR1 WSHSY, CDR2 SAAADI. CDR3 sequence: CATYGAGGTKTQYF. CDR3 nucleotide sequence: TGCGCCACCTATGGGGCGGGAGGGACTAAGACCCAGTACTTC.

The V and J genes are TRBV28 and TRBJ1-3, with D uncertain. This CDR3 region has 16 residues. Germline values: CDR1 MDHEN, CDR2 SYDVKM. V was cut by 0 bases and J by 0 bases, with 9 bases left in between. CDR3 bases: TGTGCCAGCAGTTTATGGACGATACGCTCTGGAAACACCATATATTTT. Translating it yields CASSLWTIRSGNTIYF.

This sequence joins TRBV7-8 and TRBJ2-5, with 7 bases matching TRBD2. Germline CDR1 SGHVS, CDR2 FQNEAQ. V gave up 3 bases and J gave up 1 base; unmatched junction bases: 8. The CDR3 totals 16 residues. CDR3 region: CASSFPASGVQETQYF. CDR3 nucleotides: TGTGCCAGCAGCTTCCCGGCTAGCGGAGTCCAAGAGACCCAGTACTTC.

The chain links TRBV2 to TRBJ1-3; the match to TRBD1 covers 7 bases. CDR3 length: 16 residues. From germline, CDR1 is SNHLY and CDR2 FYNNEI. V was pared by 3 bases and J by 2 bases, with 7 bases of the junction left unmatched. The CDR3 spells CASSDADRAPGNTIYF. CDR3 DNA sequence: TGTGCCAGCAGTGATGCTGACAGGGCCCCTGGAAACACCATATATTTT.

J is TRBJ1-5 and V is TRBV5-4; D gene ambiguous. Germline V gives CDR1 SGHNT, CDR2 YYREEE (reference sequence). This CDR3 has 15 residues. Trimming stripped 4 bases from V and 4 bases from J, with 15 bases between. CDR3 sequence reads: CASSPDVGSNQPQHF. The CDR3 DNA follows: TGTGCCAGCAGCCCCGACGTAGGGAGTAATCAGCCCCAGCATTTT.

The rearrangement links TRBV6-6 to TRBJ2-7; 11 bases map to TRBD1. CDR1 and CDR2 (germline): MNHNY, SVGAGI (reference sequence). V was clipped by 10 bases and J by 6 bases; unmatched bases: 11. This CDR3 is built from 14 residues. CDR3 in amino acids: CATFKGQGASEQYF. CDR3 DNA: TGTGCCACCTTTAAAGGACAGGGGGCTTCCGAGCAGTACTTC.

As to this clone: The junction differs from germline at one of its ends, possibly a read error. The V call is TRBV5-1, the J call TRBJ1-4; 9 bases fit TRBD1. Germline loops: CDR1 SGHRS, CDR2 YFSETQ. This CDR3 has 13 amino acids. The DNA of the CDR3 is TGCGCCAGCAGCTTTGGGGACAGGGAAAGACTGTTTTTT. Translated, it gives CASSFGDRERLFF.

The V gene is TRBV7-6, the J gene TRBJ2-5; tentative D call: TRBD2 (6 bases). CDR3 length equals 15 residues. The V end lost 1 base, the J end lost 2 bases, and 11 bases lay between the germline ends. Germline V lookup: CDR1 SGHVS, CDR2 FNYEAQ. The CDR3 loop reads CASSLVASAQETQYF. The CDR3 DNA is TGTGCCAGCAGCTTAGTTGCTAGCGCACAAGAGACCCAGTACTTC.

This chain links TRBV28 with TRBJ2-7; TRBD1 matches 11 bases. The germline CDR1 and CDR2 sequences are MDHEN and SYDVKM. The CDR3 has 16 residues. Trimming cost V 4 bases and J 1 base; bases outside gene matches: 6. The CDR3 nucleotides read TGTGCCAGCAGTTCCTCCGGGACAGGGGGTTCCTACGAGCAGTACTTC. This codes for CASSSSGTGGSYEQYF. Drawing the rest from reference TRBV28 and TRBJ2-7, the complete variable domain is DVKVTQSSRYLVKRTGEKVFLECVQDMDHENMFWYRQDPGLGLRLIYFSYDVKMKEKGDIPEGYSVSREKKERFSLILESASTNQTSMYLCASSSSGTGGSYEQYFGPGTRLTVT.

The CDR3 is CASSPSRGTEAFF. Here the CDR3 DNA reads TGTGCCAGCAGCCCTTCCAGGGGCACTGAAGCTTTCTTT. V gene TRBV11-2 combines with J gene TRBJ1-1; D possibly corresponds to TRBD1 (6 bases). The germline CDR1 and CDR2 sequences are SGHAT and FQNNGV. The CDR3 totals 13 residues. The germline V and J ends were trimmed by 5 bases and 4 bases, with 11 bases remaining between them.

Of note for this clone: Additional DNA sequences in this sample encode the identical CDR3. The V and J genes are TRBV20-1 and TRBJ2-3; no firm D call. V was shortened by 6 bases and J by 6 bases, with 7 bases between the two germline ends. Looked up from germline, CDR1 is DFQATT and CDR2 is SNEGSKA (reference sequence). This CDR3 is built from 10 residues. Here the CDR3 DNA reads TGCAGTGCGCGAAAGGATACGCAGTATTTT. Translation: CSARKDTQYF.

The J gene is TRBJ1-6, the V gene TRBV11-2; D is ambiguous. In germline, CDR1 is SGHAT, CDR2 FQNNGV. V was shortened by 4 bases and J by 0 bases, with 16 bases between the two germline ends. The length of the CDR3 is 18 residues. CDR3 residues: CASSYGWGPSSYNSPLHF. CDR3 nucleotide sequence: TGTGCCAGCAGCTACGGATGGGGTCCTAGCTCCTATAATTCACCCCTCCACTTT. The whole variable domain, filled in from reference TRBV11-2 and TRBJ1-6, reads EAGVAQSPRYKIIEKRQSVAFWCNPISGHATLYWYQQILGQGPKLLIQFQNNGVVDDSQLPKDRFSAERLKGVDSTLKIQPAKLEDSAVYLCASSYGWGPSSYNSPLHFGNGTRLTVT.

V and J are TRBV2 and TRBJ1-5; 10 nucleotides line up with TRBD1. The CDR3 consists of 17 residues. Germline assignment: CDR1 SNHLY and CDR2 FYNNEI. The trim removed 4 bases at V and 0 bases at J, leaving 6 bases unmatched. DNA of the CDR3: TGTGCCAGCAGTGGAGGGACAGGGGCCAATAGCAATCAGCCCCAGCATTTT. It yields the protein CASSGGTGANSNQPQHF.

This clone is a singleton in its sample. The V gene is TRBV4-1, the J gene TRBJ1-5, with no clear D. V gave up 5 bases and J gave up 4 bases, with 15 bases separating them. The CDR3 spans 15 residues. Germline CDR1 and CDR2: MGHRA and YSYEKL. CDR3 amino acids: CASSSPGAPNQPQHF. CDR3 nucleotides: TGCGCCAGCAGCTCCCCCGGCGCACCGAATCAGCCCCAGCATTTT.

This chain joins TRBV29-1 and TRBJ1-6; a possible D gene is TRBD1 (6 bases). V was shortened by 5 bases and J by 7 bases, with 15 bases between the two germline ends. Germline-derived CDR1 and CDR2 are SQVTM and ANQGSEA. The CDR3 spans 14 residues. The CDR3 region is CSVKIQGENSPLHF. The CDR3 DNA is TGCAGCGTTAAAATACAGGGTGAAAATTCACCCCTCCACTTT.

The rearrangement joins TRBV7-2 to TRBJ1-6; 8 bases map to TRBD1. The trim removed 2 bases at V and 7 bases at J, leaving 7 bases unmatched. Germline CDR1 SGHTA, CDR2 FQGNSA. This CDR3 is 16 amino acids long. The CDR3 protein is CASSLRPGGWNSPLHF. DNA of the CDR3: TGTGCCAGCAGCTTACGTCCAGGGGGCTGGAATTCACCCCTCCACTTT.

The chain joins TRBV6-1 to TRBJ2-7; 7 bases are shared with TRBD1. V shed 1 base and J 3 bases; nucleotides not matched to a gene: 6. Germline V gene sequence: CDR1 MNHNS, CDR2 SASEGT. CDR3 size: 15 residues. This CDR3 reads CASSEGGGRIYEQYF. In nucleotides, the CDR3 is TGTGCCAGCAGTGAAGGAGGGGGCCGTATCTACGAGCAGTACTTC.